The 30 T cell receptor beta chains presented below share a single source sample, sequenced in a study of response to subunit inactivated influenza vaccine. TCRdb re-called the RT-PCR reads through MiXCR, storing one row per CDR3 protein. The data contain about 190,000 distinct CDR3 sequences, about an eighth of them singletons. The source material was CD8+ T cells sorted from PBMCs, sampled more than 4 days after vaccination. These receptors originate from a middle-aged man who received an inactivated influenza vaccine.

The rearrangement uses TRBV12-3 or TRBV12-4 and TRBJ1-1; D not certain. Deletions cut 5 bases from V and 1 base from J, with 14 bases between. The CDR3 runs to 15 residues. The CDR3 reads CASSDPGSGNTEAFF. The CDR3 bases are TGTGCCAGCAGTGACCCAGGATCAGGGAACACTGAAGCTTTCTTT.

This chain connects TRBV18 to TRBJ2-1, with 7 positions matching TRBD1. Losses at the gene ends were 4 bases for V and 8 bases for J; bases not matched to a gene: 8. The CDR3 contains 14 residues. CDR1 is KGHSH and CDR2 is LQKENI in the germline V gene. CDR3 protein: CASSLVGGGDEQFF. The CDR3 coding sequence is TGTGCCAGCTCACTTGTAGGGGGCGGAGATGAGCAGTTCTTC.

This clonotype showed up just a few times. The chain employs TRBV20-1 and TRBJ2-7; a weak D match, TRBD1 (6 bases). V lost 3 bases, J lost 0 bases, and 12 bases lay in between. This CDR3 spans 14 amino acids. Germline lookup yields CDR1 DFQATT and CDR2 SNEGSKA (reference sequence). CDR3 protein: CSARDRLSSYEQYF. CDR3 nucleotides: TGCAGTGCTAGGGACAGACTAAGCTCCTACGAGCAGTACTTC.

This clonotype was counted many times. This CDR3 reads CASRFLAGGSNEQFF. CDR3 nucleotides: TGTGCCAGCAGGTTTCTAGCGGGGGGTTCGAATGAGCAGTTCTTC. The rearrangement uses TRBV12-3 or TRBV12-4 and TRBJ2-1, with TRBD2 matching 11 bases. V lost 6 bases and J lost 7; bases outside the gene matches: 8. CDR3 size: 15 residues.

The chain links TRBV5-1 to TRBJ2-3; 10 bases match TRBD2. Per germline, CDR1 SGHRS and CDR2 YFSETQ. The CDR3 runs 15 residues. The trim removed 5 bases at V and 5 bases at J, leaving 8 bases unmatched. The DNA for the CDR3 is TGCGCCAGCAGTGGGCTAGCGGGAGTGGAAGATACGCAGTATTTT. Its translation is CASSGLAGVEDTQYF.

This clonotype has at least ten counts. J is TRBJ2-1 and V is TRBV12-3 or TRBV12-4; no definite D call. The CDR3 contains 13 residues. Trimming pared 4 bases from V and 4 bases from J, leaving 8 bases between. The CDR3 bases are TGTGCCAGCAGTTCCCCGCGGTACAATGAGCAGTTCTTC. Its protein product is CASSSPRYNEQFF.

This clonotype showed up many times. The chain carries TRBV6-1 and TRBJ1-5; D is ambiguous. CDR1 and CDR2 from the germline V gene are MNHNS and SASEGT. V gave up 8 bases and J gave up 0 bases, with 14 bases separating them. The CDR3 spans 15 residues. In DNA form, the CDR3 reads TGTGCCAGCGCGCCCGTGGCGGATAGCAATCAGCCCCAGCATTTT. Residues: CASAPVADSNQPQHF.

Ten or more counts support this clonotype. The V and J genes are TRBV12-3 or TRBV12-4 and TRBJ2-3; D unclear. This CDR3 has 13 residues. With 3 bases removed from V and 1 base from J, the gap between germline ends came to 5 bases. CDR3 sequence: CASSFPGTDTQYF. CDR3 nucleotide sequence: TGTGCCAGCAGTTTCCCCGGCACAGATACGCAGTATTTT.

The CDR3 DNA sequence: TGCAGTGCTAGAGATATGGAGCGGGGGTACCAAGAGACCCAGTACTTC. Residues: CSARDMERGYQETQYF. V usage is TRBV20-1 and J usage is TRBJ2-5; 8 positions match TRBD2. V shed 0 bases, J shed 0 bases, and the junction held 6 bases outside the gene matches. The germline gives CDR1 DFQATT, CDR2 SNEGSKA (reference sequence). This CDR3 has 16 residues.

This clonotype has more than one count but fewer than ten. This chain connects TRBV6-2 or TRBV6-3 to TRBJ2-7; 10 positions agree with TRBD2. There are 17 residues in the CDR3. V lost 5 bases, J lost 4 bases, and 14 bases stayed unmatched. Germline loops: CDR1 MNHEY, CDR2 SVGEGT. This CDR3 is CASSTPRFLAGAYEQYF. The CDR3 DNA reads TGTGCCAGCAGTACCCCCCGGTTCCTAGCGGGAGCTTACGAGCAGTACTTC.

The chain is built from TRBV29-1 and TRBJ2-6; TRBD1 matches 8 bases. The trim removed 6 bases at V and 2 bases at J, leaving 12 bases unmatched. CDR3 size: 17 residues. The germline V gene has CDR1 SQVTM and CDR2 ANQGSEA. The CDR3 region has the DNA TGCAGCGTGGAGGGGGGCAGGGGGCAAGCTGGGGCCAACGTCCTGACTTTC. It encodes CSVEGGRGQAGANVLTF.

This clonotype turned up a few times. V gene TRBV2 combines with J gene TRBJ1-3; 7 bases are shared with TRBD1. This CDR3 is built from 14 residues. The germline V gene has CDR1 SNHLY and CDR2 FYNNEI. After removal of 7 bases from V and 0 bases from J, the junction contained 3 bases not matched to a gene. The CDR3 sequence: CASMDRLSGNTIYF. The CDR3 DNA sequence: TGTGCCAGCATGGACAGGCTCTCTGGAAACACCATATATTTT.

This chain joins TRBV12-3 or TRBV12-4 and TRBJ2-7; D may match TRBD1 or TRBD2 (5 bases each). The CDR3 totals 15 residues. V was pared by 4 bases and J by 0 bases, with 13 bases between. As DNA, the CDR3 is TGTGCCAGCAGTTCCCAGCTGGGGGACTCCTACGAGCAGTACTTC. Its protein product is CASSSQLGDSYEQYF.

In its sample, this clonotype was seen a few times. The J gene is TRBJ2-7, the V gene TRBV6-2 or TRBV6-3; D is possibly TRBD2 (5 bases). This CDR3 is 15 amino acids long. Trimming stripped 5 bases from V and 2 bases from J, with 16 bases between. Germline V gene lookup returns CDR1 MNHEY and CDR2 SVGEGT. The CDR3 DNA reads as TGTGCCAGCAGTACCCCCCGGGGTTGGCCCTACGAGCAGTACTTC. Protein sequence: CASSTPRGWPYEQYF.

The J gene is TRBJ2-1, the V gene TRBV4-3, with D hard to call. The CDR3 has 17 residues. The germline gives CDR1 LGHNA, CDR2 YSLEER. V was pared by 0 bases and J by 4 bases, with 16 bases between. The CDR3 DNA reads TGCGCCAGCAGCCAAGAAACTTTTCAACAGAGATACAATGAGCAGTTCTTC. Protein sequence: CASSQETFQQRYNEQFF.

This clonotype turned up a few times. The chain is built from TRBV7-9 and TRBJ2-5, with 9 bases matching TRBD2. V was pared by 5 bases and J by 2 bases, with 3 bases of the junction left unmatched. The CDR3 consists of 14 residues. CDR1 and CDR2 from the germline V gene are SEHNR and FQNEAQ (reference sequence). CDR3 sequence: CASSPGLAQETQYF. In nucleotides, the CDR3 is TGTGCCAGCAGCCCGGGACTAGCTCAAGAGACCCAGTACTTC.

This clonotype was recorded at least ten times. V usage is TRBV10-2 and J usage is TRBJ1-2, with a possible D match to TRBD1 (6 bases). The CDR3 runs to 18 residues. CDR1 WSHSY and CDR2 SAAADI come from the germline V gene. Trimming pared 0 bases from V and 8 bases from J, leaving 25 bases between. The CDR3 DNA reads TGCGCCAGCAGTGAGTCGAGACGTAGGGGGTTCAGTCACCACGGCTACACCTTC. Translating it yields CASSESRRRGFSHHGYTF.

The table lists this clonotype with a few counts. J is TRBJ2-1 and V is TRBV12-3 or TRBV12-4, with 8 bases that match TRBD1. The junction had 4 bases not matched to a gene; V was cut back by 6 bases and J by 0 bases. This CDR3 contains 15 residues. Written as DNA, the CDR3 is TGTGCCAGCAGCACGACAGGGGACTCCTACAATGAGCAGTTCTTC. Translating gives CASSTTGDSYNEQFF.

This clonotype came up a few times. This chain links TRBV4-3 with TRBJ1-2; 8 positions match TRBD1. CDR1 and CDR2 from the germline V gene are LGHNA and YSLEER. V shed 4 bases and J 1 base; nucleotides not matched to a gene: 14. CDR3 length equals 18 residues. CDR3 in amino acids: CASSRGQEGLGINYGYTF. CDR3 coding DNA: TGCGCCAGCAGCCGGGGACAGGAGGGACTTGGGATTAACTATGGCTACACCTTC.

CDR3 DNA: TGTGCCAGCAGCTTAGCCCCTGAGTTTAGCGACGAGCAGTACTTC. Translated, it gives CASSLAPEFSDEQYF. The chain combines TRBV7-2 with TRBJ2-7; perhaps TRBD2 as D (5 bases). This CDR3 contains 15 residues. Per the germline V gene, CDR1 is SGHTA and CDR2 is FQGNSA. V lost 0 bases, J lost 5 bases, and 14 bases lay in between.

The chain employs TRBV3-1 and TRBJ2-7, with 10 bases identical to TRBD2. Looked up from germline, CDR1 is LGHDT and CDR2 is YNNKEL (reference sequence). The CDR3 has 15 amino acids. Trimming cost V 5 bases and J 3 bases; bases outside gene matches: 7. The CDR3 DNA is TGTGCCAGCAGCGCTACGGGACTAGCGTTCTACGAGCAGTACTTC. Translated: CASSATGLAFYEQYF.

This clonotype was detected a few times. V and J are TRBV5-6 and TRBJ1-6; D gene unclear. V was cut by 2 bases and J by 13 bases, with 10 bases left in between. The CDR3 loop spans 12 amino acids. The germline CDR1 and CDR2 sequences are SGHDT and YYEEEE. The DNA of the CDR3 is TGTGCCAGCAGCTTTCGAAATGGGCCCCTCCACTTT. Translated: CASSFRNGPLHF.

This clonotype was found a few times. The chain uses TRBV10-2 and TRBJ2-7, with TRBD1 matching 8 bases. J gave up 3 bases and V 7 bases, and 8 bases lay outside the gene matches. Looked up from germline, CDR1 is WSHSY and CDR2 is SAAADI. The CDR3 is 14 amino acids. The CDR3: CASKLGQGYYEQYF. In DNA form, the CDR3 reads TGCGCCAGCAAACTAGGACAGGGCTACTACGAGCAGTACTTC.

J is TRBJ1-1 and V is TRBV5-1; a possible D gene is TRBD1 (6 bases). The length of the CDR3 is 14 residues. Germline lookup yields CDR1 SGHRS and CDR2 YFSETQ. Trimming pared 3 bases from V and 2 bases from J, leaving 11 bases between. In nucleotides, the CDR3 is TGCGCCAGCAGCTCCTGGACAGACAACACTGAAGCTTTCTTT. Protein product: CASSSWTDNTEAFF.

This clonotype turned up a few times. The chain is built from TRBV4-1 and TRBJ2-1, with 10 bases that match TRBD2. V dropped 0 bases and J dropped 6; count of bases not matched to a gene: 5. This CDR3 spans 16 amino acids. Germline V gene sequence: CDR1 MGHRA, CDR2 YSYEKL. As DNA, the CDR3 is TGCGCCAGCAGCCAAGATCAGCGGGGGGGCCGCAATGAGCAGTTCTTC. Encoded protein: CASSQDQRGGRNEQFF.

The chain is built from TRBV6-1 and TRBJ1-1, with D uncertain. Per germline, CDR1 MNHNS and CDR2 SASEGT. V shed 6 bases and J shed 8 bases, with 25 bases lying between them. The CDR3 is 16 amino acids. The CDR3 sequence is CASSPFIGNSPMEAFF. The CDR3 coding sequence is TGTGCCAGCAGCCCCTTCATAGGGAACAGCCCTATGGAAGCTTTCTTT.

This clonotype showed up many times. The CDR3 sequence is CASSLSGGPLNEQFF. The CDR3 DNA is TGTGCCAGCAGCTTAAGTGGGGGGCCCCTAAATGAGCAGTTCTTC. This chain uses TRBV7-9 with TRBJ2-1, with D perhaps being TRBD1 or TRBD2 (6 bases each). Trimming took off 2 bases at V and 7 bases at J, with 15 bases between the two ends. The CDR3 runs 15 residues. Per the germline V gene, CDR1 is SEHNR and CDR2 is FQNEAQ (reference sequence).

The chain uses TRBV3-1 and TRBJ2-2; D is perhaps TRBD1 (6 bases). Trimming shortened V by 4 bases and J by 0 bases, and 12 bases separated the two germline ends. The CDR3 totals 16 residues. Germline V CDR1 and CDR2: LGHDT, YNNKEL (reference sequence). DNA of the CDR3: TGTGCCAGCAGCCCTACCGGGACATCGAACACCGGGGAGCTGTTTTTT. Protein: CASSPTGTSNTGELFF.

This clonotype turned up a few times. The rearrangement links TRBV4-2 to TRBJ2-7, with 8 nucleotides matching TRBD2. The V gene's germline CDR1 is LGHNA and CDR2 YNFKEQ. The CDR3 is made up of 16 amino acids. Trimming cost V 0 bases and J 1 base; bases outside gene matches: 5. CDR3 nucleotide sequence: TGTGCCAGCAGCCAAGATCTTAGCGGGGTATCCTACGAGCAGTACTTC. Its translation is CASSQDLSGVSYEQYF.

V gene TRBV6-1 combines with J gene TRBJ2-7; 8 bases fit TRBD2. The V gene's germline CDR1 is MNHNS and CDR2 SASEGT. CDR3 length: 15 amino acids. After removal of 3 bases from V and 0 bases from J, the junction contained 4 bases not matched to a gene. DNA of the CDR3: TGTGCCAGCAGTGACCCCCGGGGGGGCTCCTACGAGCAGTACTTC. As protein: CASSDPRGGSYEQYF.